The TCR beta chain under discussion was sequenced for a study of T cell changes during pregnancy in multiple sclerosis. Looked up from germline, CDR1 is SEHNR and CDR2 is FQNEAQ (reference sequence). The CDR3 is 14 amino acids. This clone was counted once. At one boundary the junction diverges from the germline segment, which might be a read error. Sequenced by immunoSEQ multiplex PCR; TCRdb stores in-frame clones only, minus some. This repertoire shows 45,000 to 50,000 clones, around 93% found once; its top ten account for roughly 4%. The genes are TRBV7-9 and TRBJ2-7; perhaps TRBD1 as D (5 bases). Sequenced here: CD8+ T cells from peripheral blood mononuclear cells, sampled in the first trimester of pregnancy. This TCR was sampled from a female donor with multiple sclerosis, enrolled in a pregnancy study. This chain's CDR3 is CASSFSEAGIQADF. In DNA form, the CDR3 reads TGTGCCAGCAGCTTTAGTGAAGCTGGGATACAGGCAGACTTC.